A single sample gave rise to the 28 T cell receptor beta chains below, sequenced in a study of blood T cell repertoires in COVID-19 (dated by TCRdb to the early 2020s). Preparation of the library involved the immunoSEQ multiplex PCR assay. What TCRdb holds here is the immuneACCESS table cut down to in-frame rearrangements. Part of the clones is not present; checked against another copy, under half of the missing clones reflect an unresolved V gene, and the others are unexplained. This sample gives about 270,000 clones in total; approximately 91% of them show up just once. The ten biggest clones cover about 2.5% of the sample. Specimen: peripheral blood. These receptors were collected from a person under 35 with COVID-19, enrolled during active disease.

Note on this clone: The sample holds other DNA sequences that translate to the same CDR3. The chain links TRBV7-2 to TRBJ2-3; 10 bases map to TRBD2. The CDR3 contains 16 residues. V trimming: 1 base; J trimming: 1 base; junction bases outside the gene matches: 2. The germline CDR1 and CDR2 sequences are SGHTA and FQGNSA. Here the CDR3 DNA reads TGTGCCAGCAGCTTAGGGCTAGCGGGAGGCACAGATACGCAGTATTTT. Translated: CASSLGLAGGTDTQYF.

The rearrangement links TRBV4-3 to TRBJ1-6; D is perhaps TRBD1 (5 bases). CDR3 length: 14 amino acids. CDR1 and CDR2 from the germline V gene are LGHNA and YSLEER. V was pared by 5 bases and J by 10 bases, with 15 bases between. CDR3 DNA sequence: TGCGCCAGCAGCTGGACAAGGGCAGAATCACCCCTCCACTTT. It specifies CASSWTRAESPLHF.

The DNA for the CDR3 is TGTGCCAGCAGCCGTACACAGGGTGGAAGCTCCTACAATGAGCAGTTCTTC. This translates into CASSRTQGGSSYNEQFF. The chain recombines TRBV4-2 with TRBJ2-1; D might be TRBD1 (6 bases). Per the germline V gene, CDR1 is LGHNA and CDR2 is YNFKEQ. The CDR3 loop spans 17 amino acids. V lost 4 bases to trimming and J lost 0 bases, with 16 bases between them.

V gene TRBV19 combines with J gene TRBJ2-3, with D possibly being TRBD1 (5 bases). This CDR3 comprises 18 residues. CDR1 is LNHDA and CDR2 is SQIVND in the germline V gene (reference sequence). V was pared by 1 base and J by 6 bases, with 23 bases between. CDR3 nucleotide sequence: TGTGCCAGTAGTATAGGGATAACAGGCTCGCCCGGTAGGGATACGCAGTATTTT. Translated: CASSIGITGSPGRDTQYF.

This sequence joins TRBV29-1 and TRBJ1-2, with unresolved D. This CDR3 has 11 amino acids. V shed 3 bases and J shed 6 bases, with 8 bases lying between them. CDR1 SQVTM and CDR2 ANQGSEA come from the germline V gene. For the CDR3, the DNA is TGCAGCGTTGACAGATTTGATGGCTACACCTTC. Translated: CSVDRFDGYTF.

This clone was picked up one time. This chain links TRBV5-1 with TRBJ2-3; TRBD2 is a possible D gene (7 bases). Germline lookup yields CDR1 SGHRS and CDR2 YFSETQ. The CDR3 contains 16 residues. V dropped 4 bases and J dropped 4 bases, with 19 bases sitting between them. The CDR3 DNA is TGCGCCAGCAGCCCAGAGCGGAGGGGGGGTCCAGATACGCAGTATTTT. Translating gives CASSPERRGGPDTQYF.

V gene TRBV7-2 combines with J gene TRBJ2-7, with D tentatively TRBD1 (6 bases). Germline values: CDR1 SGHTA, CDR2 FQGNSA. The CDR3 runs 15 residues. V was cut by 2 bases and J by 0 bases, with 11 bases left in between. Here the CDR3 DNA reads TGTGCCAGCAGCTTACGGACAGCCAGCTCCTACGAGCAGTACTTC. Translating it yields CASSLRTASSYEQYF.

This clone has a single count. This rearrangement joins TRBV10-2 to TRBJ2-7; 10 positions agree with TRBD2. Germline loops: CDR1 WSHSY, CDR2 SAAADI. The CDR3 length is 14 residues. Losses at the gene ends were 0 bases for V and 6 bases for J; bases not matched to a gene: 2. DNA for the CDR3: TGCGCCAGCAGTGAGTCGCTAGCGGGAGCCGAGCAGTACTTC. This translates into CASSESLAGAEQYF.

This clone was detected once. This CDR3 reads CASKGTGVYEQYF. CDR3 DNA: TGTGCCAGCAAGGGGACAGGAGTATACGAGCAGTACTTC. The chain employs TRBV14 and TRBJ2-7; 8 positions match TRBD1. J lost 4 bases, V lost 7 bases, and 6 bases had no gene match. CDR1 SGHDN and CDR2 FVKESK come from the germline V gene. CDR3 length equals 13 residues. Using reference TRBV14 and TRBJ2-7 for the parts outside the CDR3, the full variable domain is EAGVTQFPSHSVIEKGQTVTLRCDPISGHDNLYWYRRVMGKEIKFLLHFVKESKQDESGMPNNRFLAERTGGTYSTLKVQPAELEDSGVYFCASKGTGVYEQYFGPGTRLTVT.

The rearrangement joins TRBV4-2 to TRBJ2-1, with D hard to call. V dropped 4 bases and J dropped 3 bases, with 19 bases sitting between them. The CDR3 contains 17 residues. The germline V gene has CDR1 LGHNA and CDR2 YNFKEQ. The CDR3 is CASSPSPSATNYNEQFF. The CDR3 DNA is TGTGCCAGCAGCCCGTCACCCAGCGCTACAAACTACAATGAGCAGTTCTTC.

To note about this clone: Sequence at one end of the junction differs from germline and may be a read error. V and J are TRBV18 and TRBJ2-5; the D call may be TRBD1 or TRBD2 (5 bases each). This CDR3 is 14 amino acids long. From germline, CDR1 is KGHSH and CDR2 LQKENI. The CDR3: CASSPPGRQETQYF. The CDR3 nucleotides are TGTGCCAGCTCCCCACCGGGGCGACAAGAGACCCAGTACTTC.

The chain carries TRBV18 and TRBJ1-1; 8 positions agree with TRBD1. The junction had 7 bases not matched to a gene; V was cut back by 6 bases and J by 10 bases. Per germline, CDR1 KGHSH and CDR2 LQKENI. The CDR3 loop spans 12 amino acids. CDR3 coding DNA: TGTGCCAGCTCGGAAGGGACAGGCGGAGCTTTCTTT. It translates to CASSEGTGGAFF.

DNA for the CDR3: TGTGCCAGCAGCGGGCCCCTGGCGGGCTCAACTAATGAAAAACTGTTTTTT. Translated, it gives CASSGPLAGSTNEKLFF. The gene calls are TRBV9 and TRBJ1-4, with unresolved D. Germline assignment: CDR1 SGDLS and CDR2 YYNGEE. The CDR3 covers 17 residues. V was shortened by 3 bases and J by 0 bases, with 15 bases between the two germline ends.

Here the CDR3 DNA reads TGTGCCAGCAGCTCCCCCCACGACAGGGGAGGGAATGAAAAACTGTTTTTT. Its translation is CASSSPHDRGGNEKLFF. The chain is built from TRBV13 and TRBJ1-4; TRBD1 matches at 8 bases. The CDR3 length is 17 residues. The germline V gene has CDR1 PRHDT and CDR2 FYEKMQ (reference sequence). V gave up 4 bases and J gave up 5 bases; unmatched junction bases: 12. Full variable domain (outside the CDR3, taken from reference TRBV13 and TRBJ1-4): AAGVIQSPRHLIKEKRETATLKCYPIPRHDTVYWYQQGPGQDPQFLISFYEKMQSDKGSIPDRFSAQQFSDYHSELNMSSLELGDSALYFCASSSPHDRGGNEKLFFGSGTQLSVL.

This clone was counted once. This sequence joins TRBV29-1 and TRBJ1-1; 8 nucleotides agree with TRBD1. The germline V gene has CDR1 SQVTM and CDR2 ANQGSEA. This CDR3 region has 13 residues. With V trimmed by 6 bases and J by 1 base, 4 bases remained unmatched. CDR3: CSVKGQGNTEAFF. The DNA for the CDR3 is TGCAGCGTAAAAGGACAGGGGAACACTGAAGCTTTCTTT.

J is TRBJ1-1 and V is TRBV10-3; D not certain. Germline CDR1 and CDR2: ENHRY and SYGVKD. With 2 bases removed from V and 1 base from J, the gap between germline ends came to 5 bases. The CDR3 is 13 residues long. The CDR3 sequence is CAISEIQNTEAFF. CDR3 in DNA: TGTGCCATCAGTGAGATCCAGAACACTGAAGCTTTCTTT.

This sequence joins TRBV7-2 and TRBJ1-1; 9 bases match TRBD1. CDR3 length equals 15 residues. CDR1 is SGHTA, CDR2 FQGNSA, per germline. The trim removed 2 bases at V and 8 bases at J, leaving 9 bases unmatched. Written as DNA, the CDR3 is TGTGCCAGCAGCTTAAGGCCCCCAGGGACAGGGGAAGCTTTCTTT. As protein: CASSLRPPGTGEAFF. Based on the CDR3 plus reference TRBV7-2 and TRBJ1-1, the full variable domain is GAGVSQSPSNKVTEKGKDVELRCDPISGHTALYWYRQSLGQGLEFLIYFQGNSAPDKSGLPSDRFSAERTGGSVSTLTIQRTQQEDSAVYLCASSLRPPGTGEAFFGQGTRLTVV.

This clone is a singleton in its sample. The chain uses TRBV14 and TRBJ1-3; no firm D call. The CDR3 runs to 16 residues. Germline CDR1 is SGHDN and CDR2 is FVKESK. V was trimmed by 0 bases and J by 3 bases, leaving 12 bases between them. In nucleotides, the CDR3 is TGTGCCAGCAGCCAAGAAGGGATCGGGGTTGGAAACACCATATATTTT. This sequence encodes CASSQEGIGVGNTIYF.

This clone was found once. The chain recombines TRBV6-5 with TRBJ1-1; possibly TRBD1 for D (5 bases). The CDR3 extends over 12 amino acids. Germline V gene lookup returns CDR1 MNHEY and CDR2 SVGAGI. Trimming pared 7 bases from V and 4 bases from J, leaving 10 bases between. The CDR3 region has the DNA TGTGCCAGCAAGATGGGGGGCACTGAAGCTTTCTTT. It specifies CASKMGGTEAFF.

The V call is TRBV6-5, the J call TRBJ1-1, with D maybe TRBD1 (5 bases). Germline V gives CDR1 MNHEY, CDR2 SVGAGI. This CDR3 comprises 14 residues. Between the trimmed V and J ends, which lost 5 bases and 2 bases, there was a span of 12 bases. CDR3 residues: CASSPQTVNTEAFF. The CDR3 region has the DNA TGTGCCAGCAGTCCCCAGACAGTCAACACTGAAGCTTTCTTT.

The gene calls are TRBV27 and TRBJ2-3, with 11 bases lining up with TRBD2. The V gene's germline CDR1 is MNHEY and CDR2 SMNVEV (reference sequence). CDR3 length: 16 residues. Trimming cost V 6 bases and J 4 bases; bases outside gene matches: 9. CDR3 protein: CASSRQLAGVPDTQYF. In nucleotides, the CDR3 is TGTGCCAGCAGCCGTCAACTAGCGGGAGTTCCAGATACGCAGTATTTT.

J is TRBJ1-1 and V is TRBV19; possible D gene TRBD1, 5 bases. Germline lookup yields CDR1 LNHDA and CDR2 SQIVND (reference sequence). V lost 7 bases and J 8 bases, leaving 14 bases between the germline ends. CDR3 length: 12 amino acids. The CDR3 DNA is TGTGCCAGTACCCTAGGGGTGCAAGAAGCTTTCTTT. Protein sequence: CASTLGVQEAFF.

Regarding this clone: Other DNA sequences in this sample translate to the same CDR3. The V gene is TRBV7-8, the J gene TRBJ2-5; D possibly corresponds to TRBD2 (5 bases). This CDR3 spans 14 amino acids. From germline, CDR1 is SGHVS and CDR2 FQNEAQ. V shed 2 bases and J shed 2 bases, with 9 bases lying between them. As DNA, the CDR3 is TGTGCCAGCAGCTTAAGAGGGCCGCAAGAGACCCAGTACTTC. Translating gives CASSLRGPQETQYF.

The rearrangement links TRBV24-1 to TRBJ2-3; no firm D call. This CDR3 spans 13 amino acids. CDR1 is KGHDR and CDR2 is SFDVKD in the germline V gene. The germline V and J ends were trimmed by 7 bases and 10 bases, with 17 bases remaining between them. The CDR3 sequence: CATRADSPSPQYF. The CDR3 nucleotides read TGTGCCACCAGGGCGGATAGCCCTTCCCCGCAGTATTTT.

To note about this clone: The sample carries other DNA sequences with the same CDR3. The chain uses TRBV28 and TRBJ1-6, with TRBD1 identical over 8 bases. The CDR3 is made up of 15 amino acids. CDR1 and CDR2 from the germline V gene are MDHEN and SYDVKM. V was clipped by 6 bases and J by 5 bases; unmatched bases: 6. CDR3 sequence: CASSPRQGNNSPLHF. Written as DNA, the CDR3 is TGTGCCAGCAGCCCTAGACAGGGGAATAATTCACCCCTCCACTTT.

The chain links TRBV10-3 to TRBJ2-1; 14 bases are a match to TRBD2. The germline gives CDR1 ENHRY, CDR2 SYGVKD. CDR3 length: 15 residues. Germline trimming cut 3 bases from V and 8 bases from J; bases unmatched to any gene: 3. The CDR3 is CAISETGLAGDEQFF. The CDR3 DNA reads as TGTGCCATCAGTGAAACGGGACTAGCGGGAGATGAGCAGTTCTTC.

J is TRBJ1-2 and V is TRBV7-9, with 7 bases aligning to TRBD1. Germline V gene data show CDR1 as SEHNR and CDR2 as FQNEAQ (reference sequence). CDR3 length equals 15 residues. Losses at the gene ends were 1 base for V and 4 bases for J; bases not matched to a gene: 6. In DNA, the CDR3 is TGTGCCAGCAGCTTAGAGGGGGCGTGGTTCTATGGCTACACCTTC. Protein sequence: CASSLEGAWFYGYTF.

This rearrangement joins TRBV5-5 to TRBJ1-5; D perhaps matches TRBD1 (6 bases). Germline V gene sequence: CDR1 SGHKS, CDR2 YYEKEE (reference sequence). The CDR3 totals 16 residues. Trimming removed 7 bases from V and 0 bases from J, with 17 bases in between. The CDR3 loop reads CASRGGGFYSNQPQHF. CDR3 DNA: TGTGCCAGCCGTGGCGGGGGCTTCTATAGCAATCAGCCCCAGCATTTT.